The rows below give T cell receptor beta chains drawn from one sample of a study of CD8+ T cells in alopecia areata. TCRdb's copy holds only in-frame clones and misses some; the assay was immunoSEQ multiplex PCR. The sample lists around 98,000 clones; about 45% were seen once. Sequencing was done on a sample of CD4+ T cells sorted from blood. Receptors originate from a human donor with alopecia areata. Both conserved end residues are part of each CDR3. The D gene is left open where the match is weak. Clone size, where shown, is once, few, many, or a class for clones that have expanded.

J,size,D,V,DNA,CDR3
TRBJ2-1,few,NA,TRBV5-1,TGCGCCAGCAGCGCCATACTAGGGAATGAGCAGTTCTTC,CASSAILGNEQFF
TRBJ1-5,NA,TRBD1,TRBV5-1,TGCGCCAGCAGCCTGACAGGGGGCAATCAGCCCCAGCATTTT,CASSLTGGNQPQHF
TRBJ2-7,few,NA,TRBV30,TGTGCCTGGAGTCCCCCGGGGCCCTACGAGCAGTACTTC,CAWSPPGPYEQYF
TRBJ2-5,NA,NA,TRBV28,TGTGCCAGCAGCCTACGTCGGCAGCGTCGGGAGACCCAGTACTTC,CASSLRRQRRETQYF
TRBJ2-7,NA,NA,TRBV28,TGTGCCAGCAGTTCGGACCTGCGGGAGCAGTACTTC,CASSSDLREQYF
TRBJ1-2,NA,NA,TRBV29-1,TGCAGCGTTGATCTCACCATTCCCGAGGATGGCTACACCTTC,CSVDLTIPEDGYTF
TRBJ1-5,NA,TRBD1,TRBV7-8,TGTGCCAGCAGCTTAGGGGCAGGGGGCGGTCAGCCCCAGCATTTT,CASSLGAGGGQPQHF
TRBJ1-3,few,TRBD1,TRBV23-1,TGCGCCAGCAGGACAGGGATCTCTACTGGAAACACCATATATTTT,CASRTGISTGNTIYF
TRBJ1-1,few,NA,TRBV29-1,TGCAGCGTTGAGAGTAGGCAGGGAGGGGATACTGAAGCTTTCTTT,CSVESRQGGDTEAFF
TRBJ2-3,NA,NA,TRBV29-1,TGCAGCGTTGAAGCCAAGGGGCTATTCACAGATACGCAGTATTTT,CSVEAKGLFTDTQYF
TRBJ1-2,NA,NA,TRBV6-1,TGTGCCAGCAGGACCAGCCTAGGGCTTCAGTATGGCTACACCTTC,CASRTSLGLQYGYTF
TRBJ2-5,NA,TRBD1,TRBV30,TGTGCGGAGGGTGGACAGGGGAGGGAGACCCAGTACTTC,CAEGGQGRETQYF
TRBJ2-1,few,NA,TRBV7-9,TGTGCCAGCAGCTTCAGTACGGACAATGAGCAGTTCTTC,CASSFSTDNEQFF
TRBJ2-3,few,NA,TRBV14,TGTGCCAGCAGTCAAGGGACAGATACGCAGTATTTT,CASSQGTDTQYF
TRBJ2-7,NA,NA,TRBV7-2,TGTGCCAGCAGCTTAGATGGTGAGGAGCAGTACTTC,CASSLDGEEQYF
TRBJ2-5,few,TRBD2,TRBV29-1,TGCAGCGTCACCCGGGGGGGGGTTCTCCTCGGGACCCAGTACTTC,CSVTRGGVLLGTQYF
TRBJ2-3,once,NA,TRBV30,TGTGCCTGGATGGACGACACAGATACGCAGTATTTT,CAWMDDTDTQYF
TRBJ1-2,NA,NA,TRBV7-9,TGTGCCAGCAGCTTAGCGGGCGGGGGGCGCCTTCCCCTCGACTATGGCTACACCTTC,CASSLAGGGRLPLDYGYTF
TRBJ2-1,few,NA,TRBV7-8,TGTGCCAGCAGCCTCCCCCCCTCCTACAATGAGCAGTTCTTC,CASSLPPSYNEQFF
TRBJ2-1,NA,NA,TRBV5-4,TGTGCCAGCAGCACCGGGCAGCGGACTACCTACAATGAGCAGTTCTTC,CASSTGQRTTYNEQFF
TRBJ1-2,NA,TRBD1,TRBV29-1,TGCAGCGTACGGGGACAGGCGAAGGAGGGGGGCTACACCTTC,CSVRGQAKEGGYTF
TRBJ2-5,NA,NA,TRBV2,TGTGCCAGCAGGGCTGACGGGGCGCACCAAGAGACCCAGTACTTC,CASRADGAHQETQYF
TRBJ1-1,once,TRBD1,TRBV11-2,TGTGCCAGCAGCTTAGGGACAGGCGGCGACACTGAAGCTTTCTTT,CASSLGTGGDTEAFF
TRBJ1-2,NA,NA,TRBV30,TGTGCCTGGAGCAAAATCTATGGCTACACCTTC,CAWSKIYGYTF
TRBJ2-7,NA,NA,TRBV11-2,TGTGCCAGCAGCTTAGATTGGTCCGGCGAGCAGTACTTC,CASSLDWSGEQYF
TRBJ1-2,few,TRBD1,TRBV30,TGTGCCTGGAGTATTGGACAGGGAAGAAAATCAGGCTACACCTTC,CAWSIGQGRKSGYTF
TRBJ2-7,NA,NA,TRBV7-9,TGTGCCAGCAGCTTCCAGAGCACCTACGAGCAGTACTTC,CASSFQSTYEQYF
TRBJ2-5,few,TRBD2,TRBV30,TGTGCCTGGACTCTGGGGGGGGAGACCCAGTACTTC,CAWTLGGETQYF
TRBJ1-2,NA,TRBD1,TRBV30,TGTGCCTGCACCCCAGCCGGGACAGGACGAGCGGGCTACACCTTC,CACTPAGTGRAGYTF
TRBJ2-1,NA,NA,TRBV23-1,TGCGCCAGCAGTCATGCGGCGGGCCGGTACAATGAGCAGTTCTTC,CASSHAAGRYNEQFF
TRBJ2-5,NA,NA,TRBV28,TGTGCCAGCAGTTTATCAACAGACAATTTCCAGTACTTC,CASSLSTDNFQYF